Listed below are T cell receptor beta chains from one sample, sequenced in a study of CD8 T cells in ankylosing spondylitis. TCRdb called the 5' RACE reads again in MiXCR, with one record for every CDR3 protein. The sample yields about 160,000 distinct CDR3 sequences, around a tenth seen once. The sample taken for sequencing was blood, either unsorted or a sorted T cell fraction (not recorded which). Receptors were obtained from a female donor with ankylosing spondylitis or in good health (not recorded which). Each CDR3 is given with its conserved first and last residue. Fields, in order: clone size, D gene, V gene, CDR3 length, J gene, CDR3 DNA, CDR3 protein. The D gene is left open where the match is weak. A clone size is listed for some rows: how often the clone was seen (once, few, many), or a class if it is expanded.

clone_size: -
d_call: -
v_call: TRBV27
cdr3_length: 14
j_call: TRBJ2-7
cdr3_nt: TGTGCCAGCAGCTCGACCCCGGTGGCCTACGAGCAGTACTTC
cdr3_aa: CASSSTPVAYEQYF

clone_size: few
d_call: -
v_call: TRBV4-1
cdr3_length: 22
j_call: TRBJ2-5
cdr3_nt: TGCGCCAGCAGCCAAGATTACGAGCACCGCTCCAGGGCGCAGTTAGGGCAAGAGACCCAGTACTTC
cdr3_aa: CASSQDYEHRSRAQLGQETQYF

clone_size: few
d_call: -
v_call: TRBV27
cdr3_length: 13
j_call: TRBJ1-1
cdr3_nt: TGTGCCAGCAGTCATGGAGGAACCCTCGAAGCTTTCTTT
cdr3_aa: CASSHGGTLEAFF

clone_size: many
d_call: -
v_call: TRBV11-2
cdr3_length: 18
j_call: TRBJ2-3
cdr3_nt: TGTGCCAGCAGCTTAGAGGGTTTCTTGGCGCAGTTCACAGATACGCAGTATTTT
cdr3_aa: CASSLEGFLAQFTDTQYF

clone_size: few
d_call: -
v_call: TRBV28
cdr3_length: 15
j_call: TRBJ2-7
cdr3_nt: TGTGCCAGCAGCCCCCCGTGGGTAGCCTCCCACGAGCAGTACTTC
cdr3_aa: CASSPPWVASHEQYF

clone_size: many
d_call: TRBD2
v_call: TRBV4-3
cdr3_length: 17
j_call: TRBJ2-1
cdr3_nt: TGCGCCAGCAGCCAAGATAGGACTAGCGGGAGGAGTGGCGAGCAGTTCTTC
cdr3_aa: CASSQDRTSGRSGEQFF

clone_size: -
d_call: -
v_call: TRBV6-2/TRBV6-3
cdr3_length: 13
j_call: TRBJ2-5
cdr3_nt: TGTGCCAGCAGTTATGGCCTCCGTGAGACCCAGTACTTC
cdr3_aa: CASSYGLRETQYF

clone_size: -
d_call: -
v_call: TRBV4-1
cdr3_length: 13
j_call: TRBJ2-7
cdr3_nt: TGCGCCAGCAGCCTGAGTCAGACCTACGAGCAGTACTTC
cdr3_aa: CASSLSQTYEQYF

clone_size: -
d_call: -
v_call: TRBV4-1
cdr3_length: 11
j_call: TRBJ2-1
cdr3_nt: TGCGCCAGCAGCCAAGAATTAGTTCAGTTCTTC
cdr3_aa: CASSQELVQFF

clone_size: few
d_call: -
v_call: TRBV5-1
cdr3_length: 19
j_call: TRBJ2-7
cdr3_nt: TGCGCCAGCAGCTTGCTTGGCGTGCAGGGGGGGGACAGGTTCTACGAGCAGTACTTC
cdr3_aa: CASSLLGVQGGDRFYEQYF

clone_size: few
d_call: -
v_call: TRBV5-4
cdr3_length: 13
j_call: TRBJ2-7
cdr3_nt: TGTGCCAGCAGCACCAGCCTGAATTACGAGCAGTACTTC
cdr3_aa: CASSTSLNYEQYF

clone_size: -
d_call: -
v_call: TRBV24-1
cdr3_length: 12
j_call: TRBJ2-7
cdr3_nt: TGTGCCACCCGCGGGGACACCTACGAGCAGTACTTC
cdr3_aa: CATRGDTYEQYF

clone_size: many
d_call: TRBD2
v_call: TRBV29-1
cdr3_length: 15
j_call: TRBJ2-1
cdr3_nt: TGCAGCGTAGCACTAGCGGGAGGTCTCTACAATGAGCAGTTCTTC
cdr3_aa: CSVALAGGLYNEQFF

clone_size: -
d_call: TRBD2
v_call: TRBV7-2
cdr3_length: 15
j_call: TRBJ2-3
cdr3_nt: TGTGCCAGCAGCCCCACGGGGGGGGGGCCAGATACGCAGTATTTT
cdr3_aa: CASSPTGGGPDTQYF

clone_size: few
d_call: -
v_call: TRBV7-2
cdr3_length: 13
j_call: TRBJ2-7
cdr3_nt: TGTGCCAGCAGCTTAGCCCCGAATCGGGAGCAGTACTTC
cdr3_aa: CASSLAPNREQYF

clone_size: -
d_call: -
v_call: TRBV7-9
cdr3_length: 17
j_call: TRBJ1-1
cdr3_nt: TGTGCCAGCAGCTGGGGGGCTAACTCCATCCCCATCGGTGAAGCTTTCTTT
cdr3_aa: CASSWGANSIPIGEAFF

clone_size: once
d_call: TRBD2
v_call: TRBV7-8
cdr3_length: 13
j_call: TRBJ2-7
cdr3_nt: TGTGCCGGGAGAGCTAGCGGGAGTAGAGAGCAGTACTTC
cdr3_aa: CAGRASGSREQYF

clone_size: -
d_call: TRBD1
v_call: TRBV12-3/TRBV12-4
cdr3_length: 16
j_call: TRBJ2-7
cdr3_nt: TGTGCCAGCAGTTTCGGTCTGGCAGGGGGCGCAGAAGAGCAGTACTTC
cdr3_aa: CASSFGLAGGAEEQYF

clone_size: -
d_call: TRBD1
v_call: TRBV14
cdr3_length: 15
j_call: TRBJ2-7
cdr3_nt: TGTGCCAGCAGCCCAGGACAGGGGGCTGCCTACGAGCAGTACTTC
cdr3_aa: CASSPGQGAAYEQYF

clone_size: -
d_call: -
v_call: TRBV20-1
cdr3_length: 14
j_call: TRBJ2-7
cdr3_nt: TGCAGTGCTAGAGATACGGAACAGTCCTACGAGCAGTACTTC
cdr3_aa: CSARDTEQSYEQYF

clone_size: few
d_call: TRBD1
v_call: TRBV29-1
cdr3_length: 16
j_call: TRBJ2-7
cdr3_nt: TGCAGCGTCTTATTAATGCGGTTGGGACAGTCCTACGAGCAGTACTTC
cdr3_aa: CSVLLMRLGQSYEQYF

clone_size: few
d_call: -
v_call: TRBV27
cdr3_length: 14
j_call: TRBJ1-1
cdr3_nt: TGTGCCAGCAGCAGGACAGTTTCAGGCACTGAAGCTTTCTTT
cdr3_aa: CASSRTVSGTEAFF

clone_size: few
d_call: -
v_call: TRBV7-8
cdr3_length: 12
j_call: TRBJ2-1
cdr3_nt: TGTGCCAGCAGCTTCCCTACAGGTGAGCAGTTCTTC
cdr3_aa: CASSFPTGEQFF

clone_size: few
d_call: -
v_call: TRBV6-2/TRBV6-3
cdr3_length: 12
j_call: TRBJ2-7
cdr3_nt: TGTGCCAGCAGTTACGTCTCCTACGAGCAGTACTTC
cdr3_aa: CASSYVSYEQYF

clone_size: few
d_call: TRBD1
v_call: TRBV14
cdr3_length: 16
j_call: TRBJ2-7
cdr3_nt: TGTGCCAGCAGCGCTCGGGACAGAGGGTTCTCCTACGAGCAGTACTTC
cdr3_aa: CASSARDRGFSYEQYF

clone_size: few
d_call: -
v_call: TRBV25-1
cdr3_length: 15
j_call: TRBJ2-5
cdr3_nt: TGTGCCAGCAGTGAATACGGGAGTAATCGAGAGACCCAGTACTTC
cdr3_aa: CASSEYGSNRETQYF

clone_size: -
d_call: TRBD1
v_call: TRBV4-1
cdr3_length: 15
j_call: TRBJ2-2
cdr3_nt: TGCGCCAGCAGCGGGACAGGAATGATTACCGGGGAGCTGTTTTTT
cdr3_aa: CASSGTGMITGELFF

clone_size: few
d_call: TRBD2
v_call: TRBV11-1
cdr3_length: 18
j_call: TRBJ2-1
cdr3_nt: TGTGCCAGCAGCTCCCCAAGCCAACTAGCGGGAGTCGACAATGAGCAGTTCTTC
cdr3_aa: CASSSPSQLAGVDNEQFF

clone_size: few
d_call: TRBD2
v_call: TRBV5-6
cdr3_length: 17
j_call: TRBJ2-1
cdr3_nt: TGTGCCAGCAGCCTCCCGACTAGCGGACCCTCCTACAATGAGCAGTTCTTC
cdr3_aa: CASSLPTSGPSYNEQFF

clone_size: -
d_call: -
v_call: TRBV29-1
cdr3_length: 13
j_call: TRBJ1-3
cdr3_nt: TGCAGCGTTGGGGAGGGTTACGGAAACACCATATATTTT
cdr3_aa: CSVGEGYGNTIYF

clone_size: few
d_call: -
v_call: TRBV20-1
cdr3_length: 14
j_call: TRBJ2-5
cdr3_nt: TGCAGTGCTAGAGATCCCGAGGGGCGTGAGACCCAGTACTTC
cdr3_aa: CSARDPEGRETQYF

clone_size: -
d_call: TRBD1
v_call: TRBV10-3
cdr3_length: 15
j_call: TRBJ2-7
cdr3_nt: TGTGCCATCAGTGAAAAGACAGGGTCGCTTCACGAGCAGTACTTC
cdr3_aa: CAISEKTGSLHEQYF

clone_size: -
d_call: TRBD2
v_call: TRBV19
cdr3_length: 16
j_call: TRBJ2-3
cdr3_nt: TGTGCCAGTATGAGACTAGCGGGAGCCACCACAGATACGCAGTATTTT
cdr3_aa: CASMRLAGATTDTQYF

clone_size: few
d_call: -
v_call: TRBV27
cdr3_length: 14
j_call: TRBJ2-1
cdr3_nt: TGTGCCAGCAGTCCGCCTGGGGGCAACAATGAGCAGTTCTTC
cdr3_aa: CASSPPGGNNEQFF

clone_size: few
d_call: -
v_call: TRBV12-3/TRBV12-4
cdr3_length: 13
j_call: TRBJ1-6
cdr3_nt: TGTGCCAGCAGTTCGACCGTCGAGTCACCCCTCCACTTT
cdr3_aa: CASSSTVESPLHF

clone_size: many
d_call: -
v_call: TRBV4-3
cdr3_length: 15
j_call: TRBJ2-1
cdr3_nt: TGCGCCAGCAGCCAAGATGGGGACGCCGACAATGAGCAGTTCTTC
cdr3_aa: CASSQDGDADNEQFF

clone_size: -
d_call: -
v_call: TRBV18
cdr3_length: 13
j_call: TRBJ1-2
cdr3_nt: TGTGCCAGCTCAGCCCAAGGGGCCTATGGCTACACCTTC
cdr3_aa: CASSAQGAYGYTF

clone_size: -
d_call: -
v_call: TRBV19
cdr3_length: 12
j_call: TRBJ2-7
cdr3_nt: TGTGCCAGTAGTGGCGTAGCCTACGAGCAGTACTTC
cdr3_aa: CASSGVAYEQYF

clone_size: few
d_call: TRBD1
v_call: TRBV2
cdr3_length: 14
j_call: TRBJ2-7
cdr3_nt: TGTGCCAGCAGCCCCGGGACAGGCGACTACGAGCAGTACTTC
cdr3_aa: CASSPGTGDYEQYF

clone_size: few
d_call: -
v_call: TRBV6-2/TRBV6-3
cdr3_length: 14
j_call: TRBJ1-5
cdr3_nt: TGTGCCAGCAGCCTCACCGTGCGAGGACAGCCCCAGCATTTT
cdr3_aa: CASSLTVRGQPQHF

clone_size: few
d_call: -
v_call: TRBV27
cdr3_length: 14
j_call: TRBJ2-7
cdr3_nt: TGTGCCAGCAGTTTAGTGGGAGGTAGCGACGAGCAGTACTTC
cdr3_aa: CASSLVGGSDEQYF

clone_size: few
d_call: -
v_call: TRBV7-9
cdr3_length: 12
j_call: TRBJ1-6
cdr3_nt: TGTGCCAGCAACTCCGGAAATTCACCCCTCCACTTT
cdr3_aa: CASNSGNSPLHF

clone_size: few
d_call: -
v_call: TRBV4-3
cdr3_length: 14
j_call: TRBJ1-3
cdr3_nt: TGCGCCAGCGCCCCGGGTAGTTCTGGAAACACCATATATTTT
cdr3_aa: CASAPGSSGNTIYF

clone_size: -
d_call: -
v_call: TRBV4-3
cdr3_length: 15
j_call: TRBJ1-1
cdr3_nt: TGCGCCAGCAGCATAGGGGCAGGGATGAACACTGAAGCTTTCTTT
cdr3_aa: CASSIGAGMNTEAFF

clone_size: few
d_call: -
v_call: TRBV12-3/TRBV12-4
cdr3_length: 11
j_call: TRBJ2-2
cdr3_nt: TGTGCCACCTTGAACACCGGGGAGCTGTTTTTT
cdr3_aa: CATLNTGELFF

clone_size: -
d_call: -
v_call: TRBV9
cdr3_length: 13
j_call: TRBJ2-5
cdr3_nt: TGTGCCAGCAGCGTAGGAGCCTCCGGGGCCCAGTACTTC
cdr3_aa: CASSVGASGAQYF

clone_size: -
d_call: -
v_call: TRBV6-2/TRBV6-3
cdr3_length: 13
j_call: TRBJ2-7
cdr3_nt: TGTGCCAGCAGTTGGGAAACTTCCTACGAGCAGTACTTC
cdr3_aa: CASSWETSYEQYF

clone_size: few
d_call: -
v_call: TRBV9
cdr3_length: 11
j_call: TRBJ1-2
cdr3_nt: TGTGCCAGCAGCGTAGGAGTGGTCTACACCTTC
cdr3_aa: CASSVGVVYTF

clone_size: -
d_call: TRBD1
v_call: TRBV5-6
cdr3_length: 15
j_call: TRBJ1-2
cdr3_nt: TGTGCCAGCAGCTTCCAGGGGGCGGCCAGGGAAGGCTACACCTTC
cdr3_aa: CASSFQGAAREGYTF

clone_size: -
d_call: -
v_call: TRBV7-9
cdr3_length: 12
j_call: TRBJ2-1
cdr3_nt: TGTGCCAGCAGCTACCGACCGGATGAGCAGTTCTTC
cdr3_aa: CASSYRPDEQFF

clone_size: -
d_call: -
v_call: TRBV4-3
cdr3_length: 13
j_call: TRBJ1-1
cdr3_nt: TGCGCCAGCAGCCAAGATAGTAACACTGAAGCTTTCTTT
cdr3_aa: CASSQDSNTEAFF

clone_size: -
d_call: TRBD1
v_call: TRBV30
cdr3_length: 14
j_call: TRBJ2-2
cdr3_nt: TGTGCCTGGAGCCCCGGGACAGGGTCCGGGGAGCTGTTTTTT
cdr3_aa: CAWSPGTGSGELFF

clone_size: few
d_call: TRBD1
v_call: TRBV19
cdr3_length: 14
j_call: TRBJ2-7
cdr3_nt: TGTGCCAGTACCGCCGGGACAGGGGATTACGAGCAGTACTTC
cdr3_aa: CASTAGTGDYEQYF

clone_size: few
d_call: -
v_call: TRBV6-1
cdr3_length: 14
j_call: TRBJ1-2
cdr3_nt: TGTGCCAGTACCTTGCGGTCCTTAACCTATGGCTACACCTTC
cdr3_aa: CASTLRSLTYGYTF

clone_size: -
d_call: -
v_call: TRBV4-3
cdr3_length: 15
j_call: TRBJ2-7
cdr3_nt: TGCGCCAGCAGCCACACCCCCGGACGGGGTTACGAGCAGTACTTC
cdr3_aa: CASSHTPGRGYEQYF

clone_size: few
d_call: TRBD1
v_call: TRBV7-9
cdr3_length: 17
j_call: TRBJ2-1
cdr3_nt: TGTGCCAGCAGCCCTGGGGGAGACAGGGGCGAAGAGGATGAGCAGTTCTTC
cdr3_aa: CASSPGGDRGEEDEQFF

clone_size: many
d_call: TRBD2
v_call: TRBV6-5
cdr3_length: 17
j_call: TRBJ2-3
cdr3_nt: TGTGCCAGCAGTTACTCGACCGCTAGCGGCTCCACAGATACGCAGTATTTT
cdr3_aa: CASSYSTASGSTDTQYF